The 24 T cell receptor beta chains below were found in one sample sequenced in a study of tumor-infiltrating lymphocytes in primary liver carcinoma. Scientists recovered RNA and DNA together from approximately 20-30 mg of unsorted bulk tissue. TCR beta cDNA was made from 450 to 600 ng total RNA with a constant-region primer. ARM-PCR, slightly modified, supplied the TCR beta libraries through three nested multiplex PCR rounds. The first two PCR rounds, roughly 10 cycles each, used TRBV1-TRBV30 forward primers and a C-beta reverse primer. TCRdb reanalysed the multiplex PCR reads using MiXCR and keeps one entry per CDR3 protein. In the table there are 20,000 to 25,000 distinct CDR3 sequences, about 84% of which are singletons. Sequenced: liver tumor tissue from sampling region 2. The subset denotes: tumor region T2, inferior pole. The receptors stem from a young woman with primary liver carcinoma and hepatitis B virus infection.

The CDR3 bases are TGTGCCAATAGCCCACCCCGAGCGGGAGGCCCGAACACCGGGGAGCTGTTTTTT. Translation: CANSPPRAGGPNTGELFF. This sequence joins TRBV11-2 and TRBJ2-2, with 9 bases identical to TRBD2. Germline-derived CDR1 and CDR2 are SGHAT and FQNNGV. This CDR3 has 18 residues. V shed 10 bases and J 0 bases; nucleotides not matched to a gene: 15.

Of note for this clonotype: No conserved phenylalanine or tryptophan ends this CDR3, so it is likely a read error. The chain is built from TRBV11-2 and TRBJ2-7; D is undetermined. CDR1 SGHAT and CDR2 FQNNGV come from the germline V gene. The CDR3 has 13 amino acids. This chain's CDR3 is CVSSLCSNYEQYI. The CDR3 DNA follows: TGTGTCAGCAGCTTATGCTCAAACTACGAGCAGTACATC.

As for this clonotype: One end of the junction fails to match germline, which may point to a read error. The V gene is TRBV4-3, the J gene TRBJ2-7, with D tentatively TRBD1 (5 bases). The length of the CDR3 is 15 residues. Germline CDR1 reads LGHNA; CDR2 reads YSLEER. DNA of the CDR3: TGCGCCAGCAGTAAAGATTTTCCAGGGTCCTACGAGCAGTGCTTC. It codes for CASSKDFPGSYEQCF.

Turning to this clonotype: A junction boundary mismatches the germline segment, possibly from a read error. The rearrangement links TRBV11-2 to TRBJ1-4; D remains unclear. The CDR3 length is 16 residues. Germline loops: CDR1 SGHAT, CDR2 FQNNGV. The CDR3 coding sequence is TGTGCCTGCAGCTTGTTTCCGGGATCAACTAATAAAAAACTGTTTTTT. It codes for CACSLFPGSTNKKLFF. Full variable domain (rest looked up from reference TRBV11-2 and TRBJ1-4): EAGVAQSPRYKIIEKRQSVAFWCNPISGHATLYWYQQILGQGPKLLIQFQNNGVVDDSQLPKDRFSAERLKGVDSTLKIQPAKLEDSAVYLCACSLFPGSTNKKLFFGSGTQLSVL.

The CDR3 reads CASSLAGALIDEQYF. DNA for the CDR3: TGTGCCAGCAGCTTAGCAGGGGCCCTCATTGACGAGCAGTACTTC. The chain joins TRBV7-9 to TRBJ2-7, with D possibly TRBD1 on 5 matching bases. V was trimmed by 0 bases and J by 5 bases, leaving 14 bases between them. CDR1 is SEHNR, CDR2 FQNEAQ, per germline (reference sequence). The CDR3 has 15 amino acids.

This clonotype was counted once. The V gene is TRBV11-2, the J gene TRBJ1-1; 12 bases are shared with TRBD1. V lost 5 bases, J lost 2 bases, and 18 bases stayed unmatched. The CDR3 has 20 amino acids. Germline V gene data show CDR1 as SGHAT and CDR2 as FQNNGV. The CDR3 DNA sequence: TGTGCCAGCAGCGCACGGGACAGGGGGCGCATGAGGTGGAATAACACTGAAGCTTTCTTT. Translation: CASSARDRGRMRWNNTEAFF.

Concerning this clonotype itself: One junction end does not reproduce the germline sequence, and a read error may be involved. The genes are TRBV13 and TRBJ2-3; D is unresolved. This CDR3 contains 13 residues. Germline CDR1 reads PRHDT; CDR2 reads FYEKMQ (reference sequence). In nucleotides, the CDR3 is TGTGCCAGCTGCTTGGATTTAAGAGATACGCAGTATTTT. Its protein is CASCLDLRDTQYF.

This chain uses TRBV30 with TRBJ2-7, with D possibly matching TRBD2 (6 bases). Germline CDR1 and CDR2: GTSNPN and SVGIG (reference sequence). CDR3 length equals 11 residues. CDR3 coding DNA: TGTGCCTGGAGGGCTAGAGGGAGGTTCGTTGTC. Residues: CAWRARGRFVV.

Many counts were recorded for this clonotype. One end of the junction fails to match germline, which may point to a read error. This chain links TRBV11-3 with TRBJ2-7; 12 bases align to TRBD1. The CDR3 is 15 residues long. Germline V gene lookup returns CDR1 SGHNT and CDR2 YENEEA. The CDR3 sequence: CVSSPGTGGNYEQYF. In DNA form, the CDR3 reads TGTGTCAGCAGCCCCGGGACAGGGGGCAACTACGAGCAGTACTTC.

Regarding this clonotype: It is likely a read error, because the conserved phenylalanine at the end of the CDR3 is missing. The chain recombines TRBV5-5 with TRBJ2-1; no clear D. The CDR3 has 13 amino acids. CDR1 and CDR2 (germline): SGHKS, YYEKEE (reference sequence). Here the CDR3 reads CDISLRSYNEQFI. The DNA of the CDR3 is TGTGACATCAGCCTCCGGAGTTACAATGAGCAGTTCATC.

As for this clonotype: It is likely a read error, because the conserved phenylalanine at the end of the CDR3 is missing. The chain uses TRBV4-3 and TRBJ1-6, with a possible D match to TRBD1 (5 bases). The length of the CDR3 is 13 residues. Looked up from germline, CDR1 is LGHNA and CDR2 is YSLEER. V was cut by 3 bases and J by 9 bases, with 9 bases left in between. The CDR3 nucleotides are TGCGCCAGCAGCCATGGACATGCTTCACCCCTCCACGTT. It specifies CASSHGHASPLHV.

This clonotype came up once. The conserved phenylalanine or tryptophan normally closing the CDR3 is absent here, so this likely arose from a read error. The chain links TRBV5-4 to TRBJ1-2; D is unclear. This CDR3 comprises 13 residues. Per germline, CDR1 SGHNT and CDR2 YYREEE (reference sequence). Written as DNA, the CDR3 is TGTGCCGGCAGCCCATTCCACGACTATGGCTACACCACC. This encodes CAGSPFHDYGYTT.

Points on this clonotype: A junction boundary mismatches the germline segment, possibly from a read error. The chain has TRBV11-2 and TRBJ2-3; 7 bases fit TRBD2. The germline CDR1 and CDR2 sequences are SGHAT and FQNNGV. CDR3 size: 16 residues. The CDR3 sequence: CASSRREGLGTDTQYF. CDR3 coding DNA: TGTGCCAGCAGTCGCAGGGAGGGCCTAGGCACAGATACGCAATATTTT. The full variable domain, with the rest looked up from reference TRBV11-2 and TRBJ2-3, is EAGVAQSPRYKIIEKRQSVAFWCNPISGHATLYWYQQILGQGPKLLIQFQNNGVVDDSQLPKDRFSAERLKGVDSTLKIQPAKLEDSAVYLCASSRREGLGTDTQYFGPGTRLTVL.

A note on this clonotype: At one end, the junction sequence differs from germline, possibly due to a read error. The chain joins TRBV5-4 to TRBJ2-3; no reliable D call. This CDR3 has 13 amino acids. Germline V gives CDR1 SGHNT, CDR2 YYREEE (reference sequence). The CDR3 DNA sequence: TGCGCCAGCAGCCTGAGGTTGGGAGATACGCAGTATTTT. Translated, it gives CASSLRLGDTQYF.

Details on this clonotype: A junction end diverges from the germline sequence, so it may reflect a read error. The rearrangement links TRBV28 to TRBJ2-6; TRBD1 is a possible D gene (6 bases). Germline values: CDR1 MDHEN, CDR2 SYDVKM. This CDR3 is built from 17 residues. CDR3 in amino acids: CASGLNRVSSGANDLTF. The CDR3 nucleotides are TGTGCAAGCGGTTTAAACAGGGTGAGCTCTGGAGCCAACGACCTGACTTTC.

The chain is built from TRBV6-6 and TRBJ2-7; 7 nucleotides agree with TRBD1. The germline gives CDR1 MNHNY, CDR2 SVGAGI (reference sequence). The trim removed 8 bases at V and 2 bases at J, leaving 6 bases unmatched. The CDR3 has 13 residues. The CDR3 reads CASHRDSAYEQYF. In nucleotides, the CDR3 is TGTGCCAGCCACCGGGACAGCGCCTACGAGCAGTACTTC.

A remark on this clonotype: A junction end diverges from the germline sequence, so it may reflect a read error. This chain joins TRBV4-3 and TRBJ2-7, with 8 bases lining up with TRBD1. The CDR3 runs to 15 residues. Germline V gene lookup returns CDR1 LGHNA and CDR2 YSLEER. The CDR3 DNA follows: TGTGCCAGTAGACAAGATCGATGGACAGGGCGGGAGCAGTACTTC. It is translated as CASRQDRWTGREQYF.

A remark on this clonotype: Given the absence of the conserved phenylalanine or tryptophan at the CDR3 end, a read error is likely. Because the CDR3's place on the DNA is in doubt, the DNA is left out and the CDR3 is given as listed by TCRdb. J is TRBJ2-5 and V is TRBV30; the table's D call, TRBD1, was not checked against the DNA. CDR1 GTSNPN and CDR2 SVGIG come from the germline V gene (reference sequence). The CDR3 region is 15 residues in length, termini included. CDR3 sequence: CAWKVLGVALGTQYI.

The chain has TRBV11-2 and TRBJ2-1; D might be TRBD1 (6 bases). This CDR3 comprises 13 residues. Germline CDR1 is SGHAT and CDR2 is FQNNGV. CDR3 protein: CASSLGQGFGQFF. CDR3 coding DNA: TGTGCTAGTAGCTTAGGGCAGGGGTTTGGGCAGTTCTTC.

This clonotype has just one count. One end of the junction is discordant with germline, which a read error may explain. The chain links TRBV11-3 to TRBJ2-2; 8 nucleotides line up with TRBD2. The CDR3 covers 20 residues. Germline CDR1 reads SGHNT; CDR2 reads YENEEA. The CDR3 DNA is TGTGCCAGCAGCTTACGCCGGACTAGCTGGAGGGCCGGAAAGGGCAGGGAGCTGTTTTTC. It encodes CASSLRRTSWRAGKGRELFF.

Notes on this clonotype: An end of the junction differs from the germline gene, which may be a read error. This chain joins TRBV28 and TRBJ1-3; no clear D gene. The CDR3 loop spans 14 amino acids. Germline lookup yields CDR1 MDHEN and CDR2 SYDVKM. CDR3 DNA: TGTGCCAGCTCAGCACACTTGGTGGGAAAGACCATATATTTT. Encoded protein: CASSAHLVGKTIYF.

As for this clonotype: In this CDR3 the conserved last residue, phenylalanine or tryptophan, is missing, so a read error is likely. The rearrangement links TRBV4-3 to TRBJ2-1, with unresolved D. Germline assignment: CDR1 LGHNA and CDR2 YSLEER. The CDR3 has 15 residues. CDR3 sequence (DNA): TGCGCCAACAGCCAAGGCATGAAAGGGTCCAGTGAGCAGTTCCTC. This codes for CANSQGMKGSSEQFL.

The V and J genes are TRBV6-5 and TRBJ1-1; D gene uncertain. The germline V gene encodes CDR1 MNHEY and CDR2 SVGAGI. The CDR3 totals 11 residues. CDR3: CATSYANVAFF. The DNA of the CDR3 is TGTGCTACCAGTTACGCAAATGTAGCTTTCTTT.

On this clonotype itself: The CDR3 carries no conserved terminal phenylalanine or tryptophan, so it likely arises from a read error. The CDR3 sequence is CISTQGGGGGYTS. The CDR3 nucleotides read TGTATCAGCACTCAGGGGGGGGGTGGAGGCTACACCTCC. The chain carries TRBV11-2 and TRBJ1-2; TRBD1 matches at 7 bases. The germline V gene encodes CDR1 SGHAT and CDR2 FQNNGV. The CDR3 has 13 residues.